This TCR beta chain was sequenced for a study of CD8 T cells in Susac syndrome. About 0.45 to 1 ug RNA was reverse transcribed with random hexamers. The method of amplification for TCR beta CDR3 was immunoSEQ multiplex PCR, covering 54 Vbeta and 13 Jbeta. TCRdb re-derived calls from the immunoSEQ multiplex PCR reads in MiXCR, one entry per CDR3 protein. The table shows roughly 120,000 distinct CDR3 sequences, with more than 85% occurring only once. The multiple sclerosis controls were treatment-naive patients with relapsing-remitting disease that was stable or active. This clonotype was counted once. With V trimmed by 1 base and J by 3 bases, 5 bases remained unmatched. The germline V gene has CDR1 MGHRA and CDR2 YSYEKL. This CDR3 region has 16 residues.

This chain uses TRBV4-1 with TRBJ2-3; 9 positions match TRBD1. This receptor was obtained from a human donor with multiple sclerosis. The sample taken for sequencing was CD8+ T cells from PBMCs. The CDR3 is CASSQVPGQGTDTQYF. The CDR3 coding sequence is TGCGCCAGCAGCCAAGTCCCGGGACAGGGAACAGATACGCAGTATTTT.